Described below is a single T cell receptor (beta chain) sequence and its context. Authors' methods: How many nucleated cells were present was estimated from reference gene primer amplification. Method: immunoSEQ multiplex PCR; TCRdb's copy keeps in-frame clones and lacks some. V and J calls and clone size are those listed in that table; D and trimming were worked out from the DNA. The data show roughly 70,000 clones, about 68% seen once. The record originates from a study of blood T cell repertoires in COVID-19. Study overall: COVID-19 samples collected from the United States, Italy and Spain covered acute and convalescent phases. In each case, the material was cDNA or gDNA derived from T cells, B-cell-depleted T cells, or PBMCs.

This CDR3 region has 15 residues. V shed 0 bases, J shed 8 bases, and the junction held 9 bases outside the gene matches. Germline loops: CDR1 MGHRA, CDR2 YSYEKL. Sequencing input: peripheral blood. This chain joins TRBV4-1 and TRBJ1-2, with 7 bases aligning to TRBD1. The TCR comes from a woman in her 70s with acute or convalescent COVID-19. The CDR3 DNA sequence: TGCGCCAGCAGCCAAGAGTTGTTGGCAGGGGGAGGCTACACCTTC. It codes for CASSQELLAGGGYTF.